This T cell receptor (beta chain) was captured by sequencing in a study of beta chain features in type 1 diabetes. General study results and limits: Overrepresentation of cells with high TCR expression could result from cDNA sequencing.

Investigators reverse transcribed all isolated RNA, so they sequenced expressed TCRB transcripts. TCRdb keeps only in-frame clones here, not all; method: immunoSEQ multiplex PCR. The data hold 900,000 or so clones, with about a sixth observed a single time. This CDR3 has 15 amino acids. Germline-derived CDR1 and CDR2 are LNHDA and SQIVND (reference sequence). Between the trimmed V and J ends, which lost 0 bases and 4 bases, there was a span of 9 bases. Worth noting for this clone: Its specificity is unknown.

Material: naive CD4+ T cells from blood. This chain uses TRBV19 with TRBJ2-2; the D gene is possibly TRBD1 (5 bases). The clonotype was recovered from a woman between 18 and 29 years old in good health. The CDR3 DNA follows: TGTGCCAGTAGTATAGACAGGGCAGGCACCGGGGAGCTGTTTTTT. Encoded protein: CASSIDRAGTGELFF.